Listed below are T cell receptor beta chains from one sample, sequenced in a study of CD4 T cells in relation to SARS-CoV-2 and coronaviruses. These receptors are not linked to any known antigen. The assay was immunoSEQ multiplex PCR, and TCRdb's table has in-frame clones only and misses some. The data show 41,000 or so clones, more than 65% seen once. The sample was naive CD4+ T cells from PBMCs, cultured in vitro. These receptors were taken from an adult with COVID-19. Both conserved end residues are part of each CDR3. Fields, in order: V gene, D gene, J gene, clone size, CDR3 DNA, CDR3 protein. A D gene is named only where the DNA matches it firmly. The size entry is marked missing in some rows and otherwise reads once, few, many or a size class.

V gene: TRBV29-1; D gene: -; J gene: TRBJ2-7; clone size: -; CDR3 DNA: TGCAGCGTTAAGCCGGGAATCTACGAGCAGTACTTC; CDR3 protein: CSVKPGIYEQYF
V gene: TRBV16; D gene: TRBD1; J gene: TRBJ1-2; clone size: -; CDR3 DNA: TGTGCCAGCAGCCCACGGACAGGGGGCAGCTATGGCTACACCTTC; CDR3 protein: CASSPRTGGSYGYTF
V gene: TRBV9; D gene: TRBD1; J gene: TRBJ1-6; clone size: few; CDR3 DNA: TGTGCCAGCAGCGTAGGGGGGACAGGATCCAATTCACCCCTCCACTTT; CDR3 protein: CASSVGGTGSNSPLHF
V gene: TRBV9; D gene: TRBD2; J gene: TRBJ2-3; clone size: -; CDR3 DNA: TGTGCCAGCAGCGTATCTTCCGGGAGGGGTACAGATACGCAGTATTTT; CDR3 protein: CASSVSSGRGTDTQYF
V gene: TRBV7-9; D gene: -; J gene: TRBJ1-6; clone size: few; CDR3 DNA: TGTGCCAGCAGCTTAGAGGCCCATTCACCCCTCCACTTT; CDR3 protein: CASSLEAHSPLHF
V gene: TRBV4-3; D gene: TRBD2; J gene: TRBJ2-1; clone size: -; CDR3 DNA: TGCGCCAGCAGCCAAGAAGCGGGGACCTACAATGAGCAGTTCTTC; CDR3 protein: CASSQEAGTYNEQFF
V gene: TRBV25-1; D gene: TRBD2; J gene: TRBJ2-5; clone size: once; CDR3 DNA: TGTGCCAGCAGTGAAAATACGCAGGGCGGGGGAGAGACCCAGTACTTC; CDR3 protein: CASSENTQGGGETQYF
V gene: TRBV3-1/TRBV3-2; D gene: TRBD2; J gene: TRBJ2-4; clone size: -; CDR3 DNA: TGTGCCAGCAGCCGAAGCGGGAGAGGTGCCAAAAACATTCAGTACTTC; CDR3 protein: CASSRSGRGAKNIQYF
V gene: TRBV28; D gene: -; J gene: TRBJ1-1; clone size: few; CDR3 DNA: TGTGCCAGCAGTATCCCGACACGGAACACTGAAGCTTTCTTT; CDR3 protein: CASSIPTRNTEAFF
V gene: TRBV2; D gene: -; J gene: TRBJ1-2; clone size: -; CDR3 DNA: TGTGCCAGCACCCTTTTGAAGGGGGACTATGGCTACACCTTC; CDR3 protein: CASTLLKGDYGYTF
V gene: TRBV3-1/TRBV3-2; D gene: -; J gene: TRBJ2-3; clone size: -; CDR3 DNA: TGTGCCAGCAGCCTAACTAGCCAGGCAGATACGCAGTATTTT; CDR3 protein: CASSLTSQADTQYF
V gene: TRBV25-1; D gene: TRBD2; J gene: TRBJ2-1; clone size: -; CDR3 DNA: TGTGCCAGCAGTGAACAAGGCGGGAGGTACAATGAGCAGTTCTTC; CDR3 protein: CASSEQGGRYNEQFF
V gene: TRBV28; D gene: -; J gene: TRBJ1-3; clone size: -; CDR3 DNA: TGTGCCAGCAGAGCGGGCCCGACAGTGACGGGAAACACCATATATTTT; CDR3 protein: CASRAGPTVTGNTIYF
V gene: TRBV7-8; D gene: -; J gene: TRBJ1-6; clone size: few; CDR3 DNA: TGTGCCAGCAGCTTAGACCAGGATTCACCCCTCCACTTT; CDR3 protein: CASSLDQDSPLHF
V gene: TRBV30; D gene: -; J gene: TRBJ1-4; clone size: -; CDR3 DNA: TGTGCCTGGAGTGGAGGGGGATCGGCTAATGAAAAACTGTTTTTT; CDR3 protein: CAWSGGGSANEKLFF
V gene: TRBV5-1; D gene: -; J gene: TRBJ1-1; clone size: -; CDR3 DNA: TGCGCCAGCAGCCCCCGACAGACGAACACTGAAGCTTTCTTT; CDR3 protein: CASSPRQTNTEAFF
V gene: TRBV2; D gene: -; J gene: TRBJ2-7; clone size: few; CDR3 DNA: TGTGCCAGCAGTGAATACCCAGCGCCAGCCTACGAGCAGTACTTC; CDR3 protein: CASSEYPAPAYEQYF
V gene: TRBV7-2; D gene: TRBD2; J gene: TRBJ2-3; clone size: -; CDR3 DNA: TGTGCCAGCAGCTTACTCCTCGGGACTACTTCTAGCACAGATACGCAGTATTTT; CDR3 protein: CASSLLLGTTSSTDTQYF
V gene: TRBV13; D gene: -; J gene: TRBJ2-7; clone size: -; CDR3 DNA: TGTGCCAGCAGCGGCGGGAAGGCGGTTTACGAGCAGTACTTC; CDR3 protein: CASSGGKAVYEQYF
V gene: TRBV9; D gene: -; J gene: TRBJ2-3; clone size: -; CDR3 DNA: TGTGCCAGCAGCGTAGGTGGGTTTGGCACAGATACGCAGTATTTT; CDR3 protein: CASSVGGFGTDTQYF
V gene: TRBV27; D gene: -; J gene: TRBJ2-2; clone size: -; CDR3 DNA: TGTGCCAGCACCTCAGGCGGGCCGAACACCGGGGAGCTGTTTTTT; CDR3 protein: CASTSGGPNTGELFF
V gene: TRBV6-2/TRBV6-3; D gene: -; J gene: TRBJ2-2; clone size: -; CDR3 DNA: TGTGCCAGCAGCAACGGGGGTAACACCGGGGAGCTGTTTTTT; CDR3 protein: CASSNGGNTGELFF
V gene: TRBV5-1; D gene: TRBD2; J gene: TRBJ2-7; clone size: -; CDR3 DNA: TGCGCCAGCAGCTTGGACCTAGCTAGCGGGAGACCCTACGAGCAGTACTTC; CDR3 protein: CASSLDLASGRPYEQYF
V gene: TRBV20-1; D gene: -; J gene: TRBJ2-1; clone size: -; CDR3 DNA: TGCAGTGCCAAGAACCAGCAGAGGTGGTTCTTC; CDR3 protein: CSAKNQQRWFF
V gene: TRBV10-2; D gene: -; J gene: TRBJ2-3; clone size: -; CDR3 DNA: TGCGCCACTGGGGACGTGGGTGCCCCGACTCCAGATACGCAGTATTTT; CDR3 protein: CATGDVGAPTPDTQYF
V gene: TRBV5-4; D gene: -; J gene: TRBJ2-6; clone size: -; CDR3 DNA: TGTGCCAGCAGCACTAGCTCTGGGGCCAACGTCCTGACTTTC; CDR3 protein: CASSTSSGANVLTF
V gene: TRBV6-4; D gene: -; J gene: TRBJ1-6; clone size: few; CDR3 DNA: TGTGCCAGCAGGCAGGCTAATTCACCCCTCCACTTT; CDR3 protein: CASRQANSPLHF
V gene: TRBV27; D gene: TRBD2; J gene: TRBJ2-5; clone size: -; CDR3 DNA: TGTGCCAGCAGTCCCGGACTAGACAATCTCGTCGAGACCCAGTACTTC; CDR3 protein: CASSPGLDNLVETQYF
V gene: TRBV3-1/TRBV3-2; D gene: -; J gene: TRBJ2-5; clone size: -; CDR3 DNA: TGTGCCAGGAGGAGGCGGGATGACCAAGAGACCCAGTACTTC; CDR3 protein: CARRRRDDQETQYF
V gene: TRBV18; D gene: TRBD2; J gene: TRBJ2-1; clone size: -; CDR3 DNA: TGTGCCAGCTCACCCAGCCTAGCGGACAATGAGCAGTTCTTC; CDR3 protein: CASSPSLADNEQFF
V gene: TRBV4-3; D gene: -; J gene: TRBJ1-2; clone size: -; CDR3 DNA: TGCGCCAGCAGCCAAGGGTCCTCCGGGGCAATGGACTATGGCTACACCTTC; CDR3 protein: CASSQGSSGAMDYGYTF
V gene: TRBV29-1; D gene: TRBD2; J gene: TRBJ2-1; clone size: -; CDR3 DNA: TGCAGCGTTGGGGGGCCTAGCGGGAGCGATGAGCAGTTCTTC; CDR3 protein: CSVGGPSGSDEQFF